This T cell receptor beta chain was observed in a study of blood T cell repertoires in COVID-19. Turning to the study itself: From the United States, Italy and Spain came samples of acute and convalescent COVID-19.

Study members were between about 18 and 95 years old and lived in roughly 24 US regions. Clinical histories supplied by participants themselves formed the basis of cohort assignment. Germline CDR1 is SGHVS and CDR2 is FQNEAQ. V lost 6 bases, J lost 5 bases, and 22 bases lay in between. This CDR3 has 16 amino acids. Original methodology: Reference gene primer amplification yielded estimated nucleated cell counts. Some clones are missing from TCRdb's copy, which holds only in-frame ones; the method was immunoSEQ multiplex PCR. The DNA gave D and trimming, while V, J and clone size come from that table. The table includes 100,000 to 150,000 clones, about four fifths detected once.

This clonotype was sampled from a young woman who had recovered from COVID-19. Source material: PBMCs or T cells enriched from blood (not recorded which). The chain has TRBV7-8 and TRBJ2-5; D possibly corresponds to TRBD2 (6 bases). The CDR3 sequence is CASSPVRDSRGETQYF. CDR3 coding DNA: TGTGCCAGCAGTCCAGTCCGGGACTCCCGCGGGGAGACCCAGTACTTC.